These T cell receptor beta chains were read from a single sample in a study of blood T cells in healthy people across ages. From the 5' RACE reads, TCRdb called clonotypes with MiXCR, one entry per CDR3 protein. Counted here are about 1.8 million distinct CDR3 sequences, 40% to 55% occurring once; the ten biggest clones make up more than 2%. Sequencing was carried out using blood. These receptors were taken from a woman aged 40 to 50 in good health. Each CDR3 is given without its conserved first and last residue.

CDR3 | V
ASSQDQSGPNTGELF | TRBV4-1
ASKIHGSGANVLT | TRBV27
ATNPQGYEQY | TRBV28
ASSSLASQSSYEQY | TRBV5-1
ASSPNREISPLH | TRBV12-3/TRBV12-4
SARVVVENIQY | TRBV20-1
SARDAVVDYEQY | TRBV20-1
ASSLLGQGYNEQF | TRBV14
ASSHPHSGANVLT | TRBV7-2
GHSRGETQY | TRBV28
ATIDRGRYEQY | TRBV27
ASSYAALRADTQY | TRBV6-2/TRBV6-3
ASRPDRAVGEQY | TRBV6-5
ASSYFGTSGSGANVLT | TRBV6-2/TRBV6-3
ASSYPIQGGSGENIQY | TRBV6-8
ASSPWTGGAYEQY | TRBV11-1
ASSPSLLVLGETQY | TRBV7-2
ASSEFVGGRNIQY | TRBV25-1
SVEARRDGSSYEQY | TRBV29-1
SANLDRAFNTQY | TRBV20-1
ASSYSLLRGQGRQETQY | TRBV6-5
ARQGPANQPQH | TRBV10-1
ASFRDRGGPLH | TRBV2
ASSYGDTRNTEAF | TRBV6-2/TRBV6-3
ASSLQGVTYGYT | TRBV5-1
ASSLVRRASGGAVMRSQY | TRBV7-2
SARWTQGASRY | TRBV20-1
ASSLSGMTHEQY | TRBV27
ASSVGPAGEQF | TRBV9